Included here is one TCR beta chain sequence, with context. There were no patients who had received any treatment before thyroid surgery. This sample was taken from a study of metastatic and nonmetastatic thyroid tumors. Via MiXCR, TCRdb re-called the PCR reads. The sample has about 12,000 clones, 31% seen once; the top ten hold approximately 12%. CDR1 SEHNR and CDR2 FQNEAQ come from the germline V gene (reference sequence). The CDR3 spans 14 residues. V was trimmed by 4 bases and J by 4 bases, leaving 11 bases between them. This TCR derives from a female donor with papillary thyroid cancer or a benign thyroid nodule (not recorded which). Some clones in this sample may be carry-over from other donors' samples. The chain uses TRBV7-9 and TRBJ2-1; D may be TRBD1 or TRBD2 (6 bases each). The sample comprised tumor tissue. The CDR3 region has the DNA TGTGCCAGCAGCTGGGGAGGACAGTACAATGAGCAGTTCTTC. Its translation is CASSWGGQYNEQFF.